Presented here are 18 T cell receptor beta chains from one specimen sequenced in a study of blood T cell repertoires in COVID-19. Produced via immunoSEQ multiplex PCR; TCRdb's table is partial and in-frame only. This sample has 270,000 or so clones; about 86% occur once, and the top ten carry around 3.6%. The sequencing sample was made of PBMCs or T cells enriched from blood (not recorded which). Every receptor here comes from a man in his fifties or sixties who had recovered from COVID-19.

The rearrangement links TRBV4-1 to TRBJ1-5, with 9 bases lining up with TRBD1. Germline CDR1 is MGHRA and CDR2 is YSYEKL. With 2 bases clipped from V and 8 bases from J, the junction kept 13 bases outside the gene matches. The CDR3 consists of 17 residues. The DNA for the CDR3 is TGCGCCAGCAGCCAAAAAGGGGGACAGGGAGGATGGGAGCCCCAGCATTTT. Residues: CASSQKGGQGGWEPQHF.

J is TRBJ1-3 and V is TRBV13; 7 bases align to TRBD1. Germline V gene sequence: CDR1 PRHDT, CDR2 FYEKMQ (reference sequence). The CDR3 sequence is 14 residues long. The junction had 2 bases not matched to a gene; V was cut back by 4 bases and J by 2 bases. For the CDR3, the DNA is TGTGCCAGCAGCTCACAGGGGACTGGAAACACCATATATTTT. This encodes CASSSQGTGNTIYF.

The chain recombines TRBV5-1 with TRBJ1-2; a weak D match, TRBD1 (6 bases). There are 14 residues in the CDR3. V lost 1 base to trimming and J lost 0 bases, with 7 bases between them. CDR1 is SGHRS and CDR2 is YFSETQ in the germline V gene. The CDR3: CASSLTGTNYGYTF. CDR3 DNA: TGCGCCAGCAGCTTGACAGGGACTAACTATGGCTACACCTTC.

This sequence joins TRBV11-2 and TRBJ1-6; 8 nucleotides line up with TRBD1. V lost 4 bases to trimming and J lost 14 bases; unmatched junction nucleotides: 16. This CDR3 is 16 amino acids long. Germline CDR1 and CDR2: SGHAT and FQNNGV. The CDR3 nucleotides are TGTGCCAGCAGCTGGGGCGGGACAGGAGGATCAGGGGCCCTCCACTTT. Encoded protein: CASSWGGTGGSGALHF.

This clone was recorded once. The J gene is TRBJ2-6, the V gene TRBV6-6; 10 bases map to TRBD1. The CDR3 sequence is 17 residues long. Germline lookup yields CDR1 MNHNY and CDR2 SVGAGI (reference sequence). The V and J ends lost 5 bases and 1 base, in that order; junction bases with no gene match: 5. As DNA, the CDR3 is TGTGCCAGCAGTCCCGGGACAGGGGTTTCTGGGGCCAACGTCCTGACTTTC. The encoded protein is CASSPGTGVSGANVLTF.

The chain couples TRBV18 to TRBJ1-2; D is unresolved. Germline assignment: CDR1 KGHSH and CDR2 LQKENI. Trimming removed 6 bases from V and 4 bases from J, with 9 bases in between. The CDR3 extends over 12 amino acids. The CDR3 loop is CASSDGIYGYTF. CDR3 nucleotide sequence: TGTGCCAGCTCCGACGGGATCTATGGCTACACCTTC.

The chain joins TRBV27 to TRBJ2-1, with 10 bases matching TRBD2. The CDR3 loop spans 14 amino acids. V lost 3 bases and J lost 8; bases outside the gene matches: 4. CDR1 and CDR2 from the germline V gene are MNHEY and SMNVEV (reference sequence). The CDR3 bases are TGTGCCAGCAGTTTTAGCGGGAGGCCCGATGAGCAGTTCTTC. This sequence encodes CASSFSGRPDEQFF.

This chain joins TRBV2 and TRBJ1-1; the D is unclear. Germline lookup yields CDR1 SNHLY and CDR2 FYNNEI. V lost 8 bases to trimming and J lost 9 bases, with 13 bases between them. The CDR3 spans 11 residues. In DNA, the CDR3 is TGTGCCAGCGCTGGGCCTCAACAAGCTTTCTTT. Translation gives CASAGPQQAFF.

The chain uses TRBV9 and TRBJ2-5; D gene ambiguous. The germline V gene encodes CDR1 SGDLS and CDR2 YYNGEE. The CDR3 extends over 15 amino acids. V lost 0 bases and J 0 bases, leaving 9 bases between the germline ends. CDR3 residues: CASSVGNTDQETQYF. CDR3 nucleotides: TGTGCCAGCAGCGTAGGTAACACCGACCAAGAGACCCAGTACTTC. Full variable domain (remainder filled in from reference TRBV9 and TRBJ2-5): DSGVTQTPKHLITATGQRVTLRCSPRSGDLSVYWYQQSLDQGLQFLIQYYNGEERAKGNILERFSAQQFPDLHSELNLSSLELGDSALYFCASSVGNTDQETQYFGPGTRLLVL.

The rearrangement links TRBV6-5 to TRBJ1-5, with 7 bases fitting TRBD1. The CDR3 covers 15 residues. Germline V gene lookup returns CDR1 MNHEY and CDR2 SVGAGI. Losses at the gene ends were 5 bases for V and 1 base for J; bases not matched to a gene: 5. The CDR3 spells CASSQTGQSNQPQHF. Written as DNA, the CDR3 is TGTGCCAGCAGTCAGACGGGACAGAGCAATCAGCCCCAGCATTTT.

The V call is TRBV6-5, the J call TRBJ2-1; 11 nucleotides align to TRBD2. CDR3 size: 15 residues. Unmatched junction bases numbered 6, after V lost 6 bases and J lost 5 bases. CDR1 and CDR2 (germline): MNHEY, SVGAGI. The CDR3 loop is CASRYTSGRNNEQFF. CDR3 nucleotides: TGTGCCAGCAGGTACACTAGCGGGAGAAACAATGAGCAGTTCTTC.

The chain has TRBV23-1 and TRBJ1-1, with D possibly matching TRBD1 (6 bases). TRBV23-1 is reported as an ORF; its role is uncertain. The CDR3 spans 17 residues. The V end lost 3 bases, the J end lost 0 bases, and 17 bases lay between the germline ends. This CDR3 reads CASSHPGTSAMNTEAFF. The CDR3, as DNA: TGCGCCAGCAGTCACCCCGGGACATCGGCTATGAACACTGAAGCTTTCTTT.

The chain employs TRBV5-1 and TRBJ2-6, with 9 bases lining up with TRBD1. Germline V lookup: CDR1 SGHRS, CDR2 YFSETQ. This CDR3 region has 17 residues. Trimming removed 2 bases from V and 3 bases from J; junction bases left unmatched: 6. The DNA of the CDR3 is TGCGCCAGCAGCTTACCCGGGACAGGGAGTGGGGCCAACGTCCTGACTTTC. Translation: CASSLPGTGSGANVLTF.

The chain uses TRBV3-1 (or the pseudogene TRBV3-2) and TRBJ1-6; 9 bases line up with TRBD1. Germline V gene data show CDR1 as LGHDT and CDR2 as YNNKEL (reference sequence). The CDR3 is 16 residues long. Trimming took 0 bases from V and 8 from J; bases not matched to a gene: 5. The CDR3 reads CASSQELGQGYSPLHF. The CDR3 DNA reads TGTGCCAGCAGCCAAGAGCTGGGACAGGGTTATTCACCCCTCCACTTT.

The chain employs TRBV15 and TRBJ2-5; tentative D call: TRBD2 (5 bases). CDR1 LNHNV and CDR2 YYDKDF come from the germline V gene (reference sequence). V was shortened by 0 bases and J by 7 bases, with 15 bases between the two germline ends. The CDR3 is 15 residues long. The chain's CDR3 is CATSRDRAVHGTQYF. DNA of the CDR3: TGTGCCACCAGCAGAGATCGAGCGGTTCATGGGACCCAGTACTTC.

The sample holds one count of this clone. The chain combines TRBV4-2 with TRBJ2-7; TRBD2 is a possible D gene (6 bases). With 3 bases removed from V and 1 base from J, the gap between germline ends came to 13 bases. Germline V gene data show CDR1 as LGHNA and CDR2 as YNFKEQ. The CDR3 is 15 residues long. The CDR3 region is CASSHPSGLSYEQYF. The DNA for the CDR3 is TGTGCCAGCAGCCACCCCTCGGGACTGTCCTACGAGCAGTACTTC.

The chain employs TRBV4-2 and TRBJ2-5; 8 bases are shared with TRBD2. The germline CDR1 and CDR2 sequences are LGHNA and YNFKEQ. The CDR3 is 19 amino acids. With 2 bases clipped from V and 0 bases from J, the junction kept 14 bases outside the gene matches. CDR3: CASSQPPGGLAVYQETQYF. The DNA for the CDR3 is TGTGCCAGCAGCCAACCCCCGGGGGGGCTAGCCGTGTACCAAGAGACCCAGTACTTC.

This clone was counted once. V usage is TRBV15 and J usage is TRBJ1-5, with 7 bases fitting TRBD1. Germline trimming cut 3 bases from V and 5 bases from J; bases unmatched to any gene: 10. The CDR3 runs 16 residues. Per germline, CDR1 LNHNV and CDR2 YYDKDF (reference sequence). The CDR3 spells CATSRIGWGTDQPQHF. Written as DNA, the CDR3 is TGTGCCACCAGCAGGATAGGTTGGGGGACAGATCAGCCCCAGCATTTT.